This entry features one TCR beta chain sequence. The sample originates from a study of shared T cell receptors in the human thymus. Some clones are missing from TCRdb's copy, which holds only in-frame ones; the method was immunoSEQ multiplex PCR. The repertoire consists of a few hundred thousand clones, with 95% occurring once and the leading ten covering about 0.02%. The sequence was collected from a human donor. Sequenced sample: thymocytes.

CDR3 loop: CASSPNRATNEKLFF. For the CDR3, the DNA is TGTGCCAGTAGTCCCAACAGGGCAACTAATGAAAAACTGTTTTTT. The V and J genes are TRBV19 and TRBJ1-4; maybe TRBD1 (6 bases). V lost 5 bases and J 0 bases, leaving 10 bases between the germline ends. The germline CDR1 and CDR2 sequences are LNHDA and SQIVND (reference sequence). The CDR3 loop spans 15 amino acids.